Listed below are T cell receptor beta chains from one sample, sequenced in a study of blood T cell repertoires in COVID-19. Sequenced by immunoSEQ multiplex PCR; TCRdb stores in-frame clones only, minus some. In the table there are about 330,000 clones, approximately 82% of which are singletons. Sequencing was carried out using peripheral blood. The receptors originated from a woman between 45 and 60 years old with acute or convalescent COVID-19. CDR3s include the opening cysteine and the closing phenylalanine or tryptophan. Each record gives: clone size, J gene, V gene, D gene, CDR3 protein, CDR3 DNA. A D gene is named only where the DNA matches it firmly. Size is omitted from some rows. Given values are once, few, many or a class for expanded clones.

clone_size: once; j_call: TRBJ2-1; v_call: TRBV5-1; d_call: TRBD2; cdr3_aa: CASSLSGGSYNEQFF; cdr3_nt: TGCGCCAGCAGCCTAAGCGGGGGGTCGTACAATGAGCAGTTCTTC
clone_size: -; j_call: TRBJ2-7; v_call: TRBV6-5; d_call: -; cdr3_aa: CASSYRQGYYEQYF; cdr3_nt: TGTGCCAGCAGTTACCGGCAGGGCTACTACGAGCAGTACTTC
clone_size: once; j_call: TRBJ1-2; v_call: TRBV7-2; d_call: TRBD1; cdr3_aa: CASSFGTGVDGYTF; cdr3_nt: TGTGCCAGCAGCTTTGGGACAGGGGTCGATGGCTACACCTTC
clone_size: -; j_call: TRBJ2-2; v_call: TRBV2; d_call: -; cdr3_aa: CASTRLGTGELFF; cdr3_nt: TGTGCCAGCACCCGACTAGGCACCGGGGAGCTGTTTTTT
clone_size: -; j_call: TRBJ1-2; v_call: TRBV2; d_call: -; cdr3_aa: CASRRSLGVANYGYTF; cdr3_nt: TGTGCCAGCAGACGCTCCCTCGGGGTTGCCAACTATGGCTACACCTTC
clone_size: -; j_call: TRBJ1-4; v_call: TRBV30; d_call: -; cdr3_aa: CAWSVSLGRRVEKLFF; cdr3_nt: TGTGCCTGGAGTGTATCCTTGGGGAGGAGGGTCGAAAAACTGTTTTTT
clone_size: -; j_call: TRBJ2-1; v_call: TRBV27; d_call: TRBD2; cdr3_aa: CASSRTSGGVNEQFF; cdr3_nt: TGTGCCAGCAGCCGAACTAGCGGGGGGGTAAATGAGCAGTTCTTC
clone_size: -; j_call: TRBJ1-1; v_call: TRBV27; d_call: -; cdr3_aa: CASSTLGVRAFF; cdr3_nt: TGTGCCAGCAGTACCCTAGGGGTACGAGCTTTCTTT
clone_size: -; j_call: TRBJ2-3; v_call: TRBV5-1; d_call: -; cdr3_aa: CASSLGGGATDTQYF; cdr3_nt: TGCGCCAGCAGCTTGGGCGGAGGGGCCACAGATACGCAGTATTTT
clone_size: -; j_call: TRBJ2-2; v_call: TRBV10-3; d_call: TRBD1; cdr3_aa: CATTGTGGTGELFF; cdr3_nt: TGTGCCACCACCGGGACAGGGGGCACCGGGGAGCTGTTTTTT
clone_size: -; j_call: TRBJ1-1; v_call: TRBV18; d_call: -; cdr3_aa: CASSPLNSNTEAFF; cdr3_nt: TGTGCCAGCTCACCTTTAAACAGCAACACTGAAGCTTTCTTT
clone_size: many; j_call: TRBJ1-5; v_call: TRBV3-1/TRBV3-2; d_call: TRBD1; cdr3_aa: CASSQWDRNQPQHF; cdr3_nt: TGTGCCAGCAGCCAATGGGACAGGAATCAGCCCCAGCATTTT
clone_size: once; j_call: TRBJ1-2; v_call: TRBV12-3/TRBV12-4; d_call: -; cdr3_aa: CASSFRPVDGYTF; cdr3_nt: TGTGCCAGCAGTTTTCGTCCGGTAGATGGCTACACCTTC
clone_size: once; j_call: TRBJ2-1; v_call: TRBV4-1; d_call: TRBD2; cdr3_aa: CASSQERTGGGTRGNEQFF; cdr3_nt: TGCGCCAGCAGCCAGGAGAGGACGGGAGGAGGGACGCGGGGCAATGAGCAGTTCTTC
clone_size: -; j_call: TRBJ1-2; v_call: TRBV2; d_call: -; cdr3_aa: CASDDRLPYGYTF; cdr3_nt: TGTGCCAGCGACGACAGGCTCCCGTATGGCTACACCTTC
clone_size: -; j_call: TRBJ1-3; v_call: TRBV7-2; d_call: -; cdr3_aa: CASSLPGTAGNTIYF; cdr3_nt: TGTGCCAGCAGCTTGCCAGGGACTGCTGGAAACACCATATATTTT
clone_size: -; j_call: TRBJ2-3; v_call: TRBV6-5; d_call: -; cdr3_aa: CASRGLRSTDTQYF; cdr3_nt: TGTGCCAGCAGGGGACTCCGCTCCACAGATACGCAGTATTTT
clone_size: -; j_call: TRBJ1-2; v_call: TRBV7-2; d_call: -; cdr3_aa: CASSLGPAADGYTF; cdr3_nt: TGTGCCAGCAGCTTAGGCCCTGCGGCAGATGGCTACACCTTC
clone_size: -; j_call: TRBJ1-1; v_call: TRBV4-1; d_call: TRBD1; cdr3_aa: CASSPSGTGVRMNTEAFF; cdr3_nt: TGCGCCAGCAGCCCGTCCGGGACAGGGGTTAGGATGAACACTGAAGCTTTCTTT
clone_size: -; j_call: TRBJ1-1; v_call: TRBV3-1/TRBV3-2; d_call: -; cdr3_aa: CASSLLAGGESGAFF; cdr3_nt: TGTGCCAGCAGCCTCCTTGCGGGGGGGGAGTCGGGCGCTTTCTTT
clone_size: -; j_call: TRBJ1-4; v_call: TRBV2; d_call: TRBD1; cdr3_aa: CASSELTGTGTTNEKLFF; cdr3_nt: TGTGCCAGCAGTGAACTAACCGGGACAGGGACAACTAATGAAAAACTGTTTTTT
clone_size: -; j_call: TRBJ1-2; v_call: TRBV10-2; d_call: -; cdr3_aa: CASGEQGMGGYTF; cdr3_nt: TGCGCCAGCGGGGAACAGGGAATGGGAGGCTACACCTTC
clone_size: -; j_call: TRBJ2-7; v_call: TRBV5-1; d_call: -; cdr3_aa: CASSVGTVDSYEQYF; cdr3_nt: TGCGCCAGCAGCGTGGGCACAGTGGACTCCTACGAGCAGTACTTC
clone_size: once; j_call: TRBJ1-1; v_call: TRBV3-1/TRBV3-2; d_call: TRBD1; cdr3_aa: CASSHDRADTEAFF; cdr3_nt: TGTGCCAGCAGCCATGACAGGGCGGACACTGAAGCTTTCTTT
clone_size: -; j_call: TRBJ1-1; v_call: TRBV11-3; d_call: -; cdr3_aa: CASSYNRNTEAFF; cdr3_nt: TGTGCCAGCAGCTATAACAGGAACACTGAAGCTTTCTTT
clone_size: -; j_call: TRBJ1-4; v_call: TRBV6-5; d_call: TRBD1; cdr3_aa: CASNPLTGSGEKLFF; cdr3_nt: TGTGCCAGCAACCCATTGACAGGGTCCGGAGAAAAACTGTTTTTT
clone_size: -; j_call: TRBJ1-1; v_call: TRBV2; d_call: -; cdr3_aa: CASRMDQGLLQAFF; cdr3_nt: TGTGCCAGCAGGATGGACCAGGGGCTCCTTCAAGCTTTCTTT
clone_size: -; j_call: TRBJ1-2; v_call: TRBV28; d_call: TRBD1; cdr3_aa: CASSLRGRKGYTF; cdr3_nt: TGTGCCAGCAGTTTAAGGGGGCGTAAAGGCTACACCTTC
clone_size: -; j_call: TRBJ2-7; v_call: TRBV7-9; d_call: -; cdr3_aa: CASSRTVTYEQYF; cdr3_nt: TGTGCCAGCAGCCGGACAGTAACCTACGAGCAGTACTTC
clone_size: -; j_call: TRBJ2-2; v_call: TRBV6-5; d_call: -; cdr3_aa: CASRADGNTGELFF; cdr3_nt: TGTGCCAGCAGAGCGGACGGGAACACCGGGGAGCTGTTTTTT
clone_size: -; j_call: TRBJ2-7; v_call: TRBV5-4; d_call: TRBD2; cdr3_aa: CASSPGGDYEQYF; cdr3_nt: TGTGCCAGCAGCCCCGGGGGGGACTACGAGCAGTACTTC
clone_size: -; j_call: TRBJ1-4; v_call: TRBV2; d_call: -; cdr3_aa: CASSDGGATNEKLFF; cdr3_nt: TGTGCCAGCAGTGATGGGGGGGCAACTAATGAAAAACTGTTTTTT
clone_size: once; j_call: TRBJ2-1; v_call: TRBV7-3; d_call: -; cdr3_aa: CASSAPGTGRSYNEQFF; cdr3_nt: TGTGCCAGCAGCGCCCCCGGGACTGGCCGCTCCTACAATGAGCAGTTCTTC
clone_size: -; j_call: TRBJ2-2; v_call: TRBV7-9; d_call: -; cdr3_aa: CASSFTVNTGELFF; cdr3_nt: TGTGCCAGCAGCTTCACGGTAAACACCGGGGAGCTGTTTTTT
clone_size: once; j_call: TRBJ2-1; v_call: TRBV11-3; d_call: TRBD2; cdr3_aa: CASSLTSSTDNEQFF; cdr3_nt: TGTGCCAGCAGCTTGACTAGCAGTACCGACAATGAGCAGTTCTTC
clone_size: -; j_call: TRBJ2-2; v_call: TRBV11-2; d_call: -; cdr3_aa: CASSLLGNTGELFF; cdr3_nt: TGTGCCAGCAGCCTGCTAGGGAACACCGGGGAGCTGTTTTTT
clone_size: once; j_call: TRBJ2-1; v_call: TRBV30; d_call: TRBD2; cdr3_aa: CAWSRTRTSGTYNEQFF; cdr3_nt: TGTGCCTGGAGCCGGACCCGGACTAGCGGGACCTACAATGAGCAGTTCTTC
clone_size: -; j_call: TRBJ2-1; v_call: TRBV20-1; d_call: -; cdr3_aa: CSATGNEQFF; cdr3_nt: TGCAGTGCTACGGGGAATGAGCAGTTCTTC
clone_size: -; j_call: TRBJ2-3; v_call: TRBV4-1; d_call: -; cdr3_aa: CASTRTETSTDTQYF; cdr3_nt: TGCGCCAGCACTAGGACAGAGACTAGCACAGATACGCAGTATTTT
clone_size: -; j_call: TRBJ2-1; v_call: TRBV4-1; d_call: TRBD2; cdr3_aa: CASSHYSGSSYNEQFF; cdr3_nt: TGCGCCAGCAGCCACTATAGCGGGAGCTCCTACAATGAGCAGTTCTTC
clone_size: -; j_call: TRBJ1-2; v_call: TRBV5-6; d_call: -; cdr3_aa: CASSLGDISFGGYTF; cdr3_nt: TGTGCCAGCAGCTTGGGGGACATTTCTTTCGGAGGCTACACCTTC
clone_size: -; j_call: TRBJ1-2; v_call: TRBV28; d_call: TRBD1; cdr3_aa: CASRGDSNYGYTF; cdr3_nt: TGTGCCAGCAGGGGGGACAGTAACTATGGCTACACCTTC
clone_size: -; j_call: TRBJ1-6; v_call: TRBV4-2; d_call: TRBD1; cdr3_aa: CASSQAQGQGGTKALHF; cdr3_nt: TGTGCCAGCAGCCAGGCCCAAGGACAGGGAGGGACCAAGGCCCTCCACTTT
clone_size: once; j_call: TRBJ1-1; v_call: TRBV5-1; d_call: -; cdr3_aa: CASRSSGDGAEAFF; cdr3_nt: TGCGCCAGCAGGTCCTCAGGGGATGGGGCTGAAGCTTTCTTT
clone_size: -; j_call: TRBJ2-7; v_call: TRBV6-2/TRBV6-3; d_call: -; cdr3_aa: CASSPELAYEQYF; cdr3_nt: TGTGCCAGCAGCCCCGAGTTAGCCTACGAGCAGTACTTC
clone_size: -; j_call: TRBJ2-3; v_call: TRBV5-1; d_call: TRBD2; cdr3_aa: CASSPGGTSGSFPDTQYF; cdr3_nt: TGCGCCAGCAGCCCGGGGGGGACTAGCGGGAGTTTCCCAGATACGCAGTATTTT
clone_size: -; j_call: TRBJ2-3; v_call: TRBV28; d_call: TRBD2; cdr3_aa: CASTGGTDTQYF; cdr3_nt: TGTGCCAGCACGGGGGGGACAGATACGCAGTATTTT
clone_size: few; j_call: TRBJ1-2; v_call: TRBV28; d_call: -; cdr3_aa: CAVPNTGLSNGYTF; cdr3_nt: TGTGCCGTACCTAATACGGGACTCTCGAATGGCTACACCTTC
clone_size: -; j_call: TRBJ1-4; v_call: TRBV15; d_call: -; cdr3_aa: CATSIPGTLGGEKLFF; cdr3_nt: TGTGCCACCAGCATTCCCGGAACCCTAGGGGGTGAAAAACTGTTTTTT
clone_size: few; j_call: TRBJ2-2; v_call: TRBV2; d_call: -; cdr3_aa: CASSEFRESGGELFF; cdr3_nt: TGTGCCAGCAGTGAATTCCGGGAGTCCGGCGGGGAGCTGTTTTTT
clone_size: once; j_call: TRBJ2-2; v_call: TRBV19; d_call: TRBD2; cdr3_aa: CASTPGLAGGIGGELFF; cdr3_nt: TGTGCCAGTACCCCGGGACTAGCGGGAGGGATTGGCGGGGAGCTGTTTTTT
clone_size: -; j_call: TRBJ2-3; v_call: TRBV28; d_call: TRBD2; cdr3_aa: CASSLPGTSGGDTQYF; cdr3_nt: TGTGCCAGCAGTTTACCTGGGACTAGCGGGGGAGATACGCAGTATTTT
clone_size: -; j_call: TRBJ1-1; v_call: TRBV19; d_call: -; cdr3_aa: CASSIKTGRMNTEAFF; cdr3_nt: TGTGCCAGTAGTATAAAAACGGGTCGAATGAACACTGAAGCTTTCTTT
clone_size: -; j_call: TRBJ2-5; v_call: TRBV5-5; d_call: TRBD1; cdr3_aa: CASSSRQGAETQYF; cdr3_nt: TGTGCCAGCAGCTCCAGACAGGGGGCAGAGACCCAGTACTTC
clone_size: few; j_call: TRBJ2-7; v_call: TRBV4-2; d_call: -; cdr3_aa: CASSQGTAFYEQYF; cdr3_nt: TGTGCCAGCAGCCAAGGGACAGCGTTCTACGAGCAGTACTTC
clone_size: few; j_call: TRBJ2-7; v_call: TRBV4-2; d_call: TRBD2; cdr3_aa: CASSQEPGLAYYEQYF; cdr3_nt: TGTGCCAGCAGCCAGGAACCGGGACTAGCGTATTACGAGCAGTACTTC
clone_size: -; j_call: TRBJ2-5; v_call: TRBV5-1; d_call: -; cdr3_aa: CASSLGDSQETQYF; cdr3_nt: TGCGCCAGCAGCTTGGGAGACAGCCAAGAGACCCAGTACTTC
clone_size: -; j_call: TRBJ1-5; v_call: TRBV6-1; d_call: TRBD1; cdr3_aa: CASSDAGVGQLFSNQPQHF; cdr3_nt: TGTGCCAGCAGTGACGCCGGAGTGGGACAGCTTTTTAGCAATCAGCCCCAGCATTTT